Reported below is one T cell receptor beta chain. Using immunoSEQ multiplex PCR, the repertoire was profiled, and TCRdb retains in-frame clones only, with some absent. The sample yields 650,000 to 700,000 clones, 90% seen once. The CDR3 covers 11 residues. The V gene end was trimmed by 11 bases and the J gene end by 7 bases; junction bases not matched to a gene: 8. The germline V gene encodes CDR1 LNHDA and CDR2 SQIVND (reference sequence). This sample was included in a study of shared clonotypes between healthy human individuals. The chain recombines TRBV19 with TRBJ2-7; TRBD1 agrees at 7 bases. The sequence was collected from a man between 18 and 29 years old in good health. Some clones in this sample may be carry-over from other donors' samples. The sequencing input was memory CD8+ T cells from PBMCs. Subset noted: CD45RO+ cells pooled with CCR7-negative TemRA cells. Here the CDR3 reads CAVQGPREQYF. The CDR3 DNA reads TGTGCCGTACAGGGGCCAAGGGAGCAGTACTTC.